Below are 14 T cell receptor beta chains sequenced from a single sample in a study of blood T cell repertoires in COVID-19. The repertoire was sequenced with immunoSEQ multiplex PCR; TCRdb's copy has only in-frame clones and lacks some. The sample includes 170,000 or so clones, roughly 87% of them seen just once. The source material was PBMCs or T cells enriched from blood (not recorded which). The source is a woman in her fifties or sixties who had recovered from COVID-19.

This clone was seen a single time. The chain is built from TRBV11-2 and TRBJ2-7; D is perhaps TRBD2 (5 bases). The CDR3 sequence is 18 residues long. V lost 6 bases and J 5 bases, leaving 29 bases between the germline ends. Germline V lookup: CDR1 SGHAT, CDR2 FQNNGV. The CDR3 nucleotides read TGTGCCAGCAGAAAGAAAGTAGGATCCGTCGGGATTATCGACGAGCAGTACTTC. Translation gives CASRKKVGSVGIIDEQYF.

In nucleotides, the CDR3 is TGCAGTGCTAGTGTCTCGGTCGAGTCCGGCTACACCTTC. Translating gives CSASVSVESGYTF. The J gene is TRBJ1-2, the V gene TRBV20-1; D uncertain. Looked up from germline, CDR1 is DFQATT and CDR2 is SNEGSKA (reference sequence). The CDR3 runs to 13 residues. The V end lost 3 bases, the J end lost 8 bases, and 16 bases lay between the germline ends.

This chain's CDR3 is CASSSGTGQRETQYF. CDR3 sequence (DNA): TGTGCCAGCAGTTCGGGGACAGGACAGCGCGAGACCCAGTACTTC. The gene calls are TRBV6-5 and TRBJ2-5; 8 nucleotides match TRBD1. V lost 4 bases and J lost 5; bases outside the gene matches: 9. CDR1 MNHEY and CDR2 SVGAGI come from the germline V gene. The CDR3 covers 15 residues.

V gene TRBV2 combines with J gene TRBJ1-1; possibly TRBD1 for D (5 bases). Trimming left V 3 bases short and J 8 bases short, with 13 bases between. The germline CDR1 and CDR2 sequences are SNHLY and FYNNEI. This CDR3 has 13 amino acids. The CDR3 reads CASSETVWSEAFF. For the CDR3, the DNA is TGTGCCAGCAGTGAGACAGTCTGGTCCGAAGCTTTCTTT.

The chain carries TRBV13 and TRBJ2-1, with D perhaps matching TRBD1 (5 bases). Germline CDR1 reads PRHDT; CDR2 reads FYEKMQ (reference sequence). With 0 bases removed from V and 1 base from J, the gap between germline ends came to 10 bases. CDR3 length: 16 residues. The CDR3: CASSLGGQGSYNEQFF. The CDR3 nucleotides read TGTGCCAGCAGCTTAGGCGGGCAGGGATCCTACAATGAGCAGTTCTTC.

The CDR3 DNA reads as TGTGCCAGCAGTGCAGAGGCCGGAGGCTACACCTTC. This gives the protein CASSAEAGGYTF. This chain uses TRBV2 with TRBJ1-2; D uncertain. The length of the CDR3 is 12 residues. Germline CDR1 and CDR2: SNHLY and FYNNEI. Between the trimmed V and J ends, which lost 4 bases and 8 bases, there was a span of 11 bases.

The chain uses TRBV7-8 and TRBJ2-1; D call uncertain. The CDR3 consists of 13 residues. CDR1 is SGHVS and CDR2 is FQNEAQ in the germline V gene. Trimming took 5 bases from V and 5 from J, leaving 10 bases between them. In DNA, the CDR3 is TGTGCCAGCAGCATAAACACGAACAATGAGCAGTTCTTC. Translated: CASSINTNNEQFF.

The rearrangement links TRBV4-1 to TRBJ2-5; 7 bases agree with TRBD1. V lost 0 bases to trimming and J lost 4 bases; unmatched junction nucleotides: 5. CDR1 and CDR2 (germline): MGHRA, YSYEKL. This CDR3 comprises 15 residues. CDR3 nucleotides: TGCGCCAGCAGCCAAGAAGACAGGGAAGTAGAGACCCAGTACTTC. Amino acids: CASSQEDREVETQYF.

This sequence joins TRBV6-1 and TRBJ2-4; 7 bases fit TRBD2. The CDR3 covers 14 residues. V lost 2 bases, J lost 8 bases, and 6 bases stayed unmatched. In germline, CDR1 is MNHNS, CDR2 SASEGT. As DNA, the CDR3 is TGTGCCAGCAGTGAAAACCGGGACTATTACATTCAGTACTTC. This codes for CASSENRDYYIQYF.

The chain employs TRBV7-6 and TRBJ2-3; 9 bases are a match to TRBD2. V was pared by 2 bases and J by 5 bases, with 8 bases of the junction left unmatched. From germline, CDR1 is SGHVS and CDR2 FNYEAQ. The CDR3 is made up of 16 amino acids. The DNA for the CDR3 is TGTGCCAGCAGCTTAACCGGAATAGCGGGAGTAGATACGCAGTATTTT. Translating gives CASSLTGIAGVDTQYF.

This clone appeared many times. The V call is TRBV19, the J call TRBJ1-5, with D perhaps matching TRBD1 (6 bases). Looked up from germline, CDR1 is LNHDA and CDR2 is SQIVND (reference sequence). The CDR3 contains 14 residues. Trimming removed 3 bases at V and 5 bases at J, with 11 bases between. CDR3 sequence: CASSIRGGDQPQHF. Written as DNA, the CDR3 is TGTGCCAGTAGTATCCGAGGGGGGGATCAGCCCCAGCATTTT. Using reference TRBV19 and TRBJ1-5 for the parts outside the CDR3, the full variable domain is DGGITQSPKYLFRKEGQNVTLSCEQNLNHDAMYWYRQDPGQGLRLIYYSQIVNDFQKGDIAEGYSVSREKKESFPLTVTSAQKNPTAFYLCASSIRGGDQPQHFGDGTRLSIL.

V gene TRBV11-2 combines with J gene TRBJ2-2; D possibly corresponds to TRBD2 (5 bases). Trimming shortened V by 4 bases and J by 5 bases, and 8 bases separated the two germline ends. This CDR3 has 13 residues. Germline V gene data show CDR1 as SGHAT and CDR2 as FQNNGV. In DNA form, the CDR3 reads TGTGCCAGCAGCTCCCAGCGGACCGGGGAGCTGTTTTTT. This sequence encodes CASSSQRTGELFF.

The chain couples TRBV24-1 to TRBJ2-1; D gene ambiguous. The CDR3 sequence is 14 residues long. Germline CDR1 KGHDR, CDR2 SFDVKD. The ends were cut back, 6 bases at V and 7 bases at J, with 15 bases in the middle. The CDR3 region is CATSKSLQENEQFF. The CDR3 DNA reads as TGTGCCACCAGTAAGTCCCTCCAAGAGAATGAGCAGTTCTTC.

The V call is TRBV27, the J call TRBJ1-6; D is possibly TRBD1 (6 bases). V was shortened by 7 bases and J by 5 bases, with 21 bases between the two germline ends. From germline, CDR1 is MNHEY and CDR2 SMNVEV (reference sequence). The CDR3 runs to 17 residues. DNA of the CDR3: TGTGCCAGCAACCCCCTAAGGGGGGGGCAGAATAATTCACCCCTCCACTTT. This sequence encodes CASNPLRGGQNNSPLHF.